Below are 25 T cell receptor beta chains sequenced from a single sample in a study of HIV-infected patients and healthy controls (dated by TCRdb to 2014 to 2015). Library preparation used 5' RACE. The listed sequencing device is Illumina MiSeq. 500 ng RNA was reverse transcribed with SuperScript III using primers against the alpha and beta constant regions. Alpha and beta chain libraries were generated separately via chain-specific third strand synthesis with multiplexing indices. Through fastp at Q25 and MiXCR, TCRdb rebuilt clones from the public reads, retaining in-frame beta chains. Every distinct CDR3 protein forms one entry, paired with its most common genes and DNA. This sample is represented by 9,500 to 15,000 distinct CDR3 sequences; roughly 9.5% of them were singletons. The top ten clonotypes cover around 22% of the sample. Whole blood was used without cell fractionation, so all unsorted peripheral T cells were reflected in the repertoire.

The specimen was blood, collected before antiretroviral therapy. Receptors originate from an adult with HIV infection. The donor label of this sample is uncertain.

This clonotype showed up many times. J is TRBJ1-2 and V is TRBV5-5; a weak D match, TRBD1 (5 bases). Trimming removed 5 bases at V and 2 bases at J, with 19 bases between. There are 16 residues in the CDR3. Germline CDR1 SGHKS, CDR2 YYEKEE (reference sequence). CDR3 in amino acids: CASSGGGGPANYGYTF. In DNA form, the CDR3 reads TGTGCCAGCAGTGGTGGGGGAGGACCAGCGAACTATGGCTACACCTTC.

In this sample, this clonotype turned up many times. The chain joins TRBV11-3 to TRBJ2-1, with 9 bases aligning to TRBD2. Germline V gives CDR1 SGHNT, CDR2 YENEEA. The CDR3 is 18 residues long. J lost 7 bases, V lost 2 bases, and 15 bases had no gene match. CDR3 sequence: CASSLSGTSTSSWNEQFF. Here the CDR3 DNA reads TGTGCCAGCAGCTTATCCGGGACTAGCACCTCTTCCTGGAATGAGCAGTTCTTC.

This clonotype turned up a few times. The chain combines TRBV15 with TRBJ2-1, with 7 bases identical to TRBD2. The length of the CDR3 is 17 residues. Germline CDR1 LNHNV, CDR2 YYDKDF (reference sequence). V lost 3 bases to trimming and J lost 4 bases; unmatched junction nucleotides: 12. The chain's CDR3 is CATSRPFEAGNYNEQFF. In DNA form, the CDR3 reads TGTGCCACCAGCAGGCCATTCGAAGCGGGGAATTACAATGAGCAGTTCTTC.

This clonotype was recorded many times. The chain combines TRBV20-1 with TRBJ2-7; 9 nucleotides align to TRBD2. With V trimmed by 0 bases and J by 6 bases, 6 bases remained unmatched. CDR1 and CDR2 (germline): DFQATT, SNEGSKA (reference sequence). There are 14 residues in the CDR3. The CDR3 protein is CSARDGAGGGEQYF. DNA of the CDR3: TGCAGTGCTAGAGATGGTGCGGGAGGGGGCGAGCAGTACTTC.

The chain combines TRBV30 with TRBJ1-1, with 8 bases identical to TRBD1. Germline lookup yields CDR1 GTSNPN and CDR2 SVGIG (reference sequence). V was clipped by 4 bases and J by 6 bases; unmatched bases: 4. This CDR3 has 12 residues. CDR3 in amino acids: CAWNTGGAEAFF. The CDR3 bases are TGTGCCTGGAATACAGGGGGAGCTGAAGCTTTCTTT. Together with reference TRBV30 and TRBJ1-1, the CDR3 gives the full variable domain: SQTIHQWPATLVQPVGSPLSLECTVEGTSNPNLYWYRQAAGRGLQLLFYSVGIGQISSEVPQNLSASRPQDRQFILSSKKLLLSDSGFYLCAWNTGGAEAFFGQGTRLTVV.

There are many counts of this clonotype. This chain joins TRBV6-6 and TRBJ1-2; the match to TRBD1 covers 12 bases. The CDR3 has 15 residues. J was trimmed by 8 bases and V by 7 bases; bases with no gene match: 11. The germline CDR1 and CDR2 sequences are MNHNY and SVGAGI (reference sequence). The CDR3 DNA sequence: TGTGCCAGCAACCCTGGGACAGGGGGCTCTTACGGCTACACCTTC. It is translated as CASNPGTGGSYGYTF.

This CDR3 is CASSPVQGWKLIMNTEAFF. The CDR3 DNA reads as TGTGCCAGCAGCCCTGTACAGGGATGGAAATTAATCATGAACACTGAAGCTTTCTTT. V usage is TRBV5-6 and J usage is TRBJ1-1; D possibly corresponds to TRBD1 (6 bases). V was clipped by 4 bases and J by 0 bases, with 25 bases between them. The CDR3 spans 19 residues. Germline V gene sequence: CDR1 SGHDT, CDR2 YYEEEE.

This clonotype was recorded at least ten times. As DNA, the CDR3 is TGTGCCAGCAGTGAACCCCGGACAGGGGGGCTATACGAGCAGTACTTC. This encodes CASSEPRTGGLYEQYF. This chain connects TRBV6-1 to TRBJ2-7; TRBD1 agrees at 10 bases. The CDR3 runs 16 residues. Germline V gene sequence: CDR1 MNHNS, CDR2 SASEGT. The trim removed 2 bases at V and 4 bases at J, leaving 8 bases unmatched.

The chain joins TRBV6-2 or TRBV6-3 to TRBJ2-5, with D perhaps TRBD2 (5 bases). Germline V CDR1 and CDR2: MNHEY, SVGEGT. Trimming took off 2 bases at V and 3 bases at J, with 7 bases between the two ends. This CDR3 has 13 residues. CDR3 DNA: TGTGCCAGCAGTTACACGGGGAAAGAGACCCAGTACTTC. It codes for CASSYTGKETQYF.

This clonotype ranks as large (0.1 to 1%). The chain combines TRBV24-1 with TRBJ2-5; D possibly matches TRBD1 or TRBD2 (5 bases each). The V end was cut by 7 bases, the J end by 1 base, with 15 bases between. In germline, CDR1 is KGHDR, CDR2 SFDVKD. CDR3 length: 15 amino acids. CDR3 in DNA: TGTGCCACCAGCGAGGCCGGGGCCCCCCAAGAGACCCAGTACTTC. This translates into CATSEAGAPQETQYF.

Ten or more counts support this clonotype. This rearrangement joins TRBV3-1 to TRBJ1-5, with TRBD1 as a possible D gene (5 bases). The V end was cut by 4 bases, the J end by 7 bases, with 8 bases between. Per the germline V gene, CDR1 is LGHDT and CDR2 is YNNKEL (reference sequence). The CDR3 runs to 12 residues. CDR3 protein: CASSRGAQPQHF. The CDR3 nucleotides read TGTGCCAGCAGCCGAGGGGCGCAGCCCCAGCATTTT. Filled out from reference TRBV3-1 and TRBJ1-5, the complete variable domain reads DTAVSQTPKYLVTQMGNDKSIKCEQNLGHDTMYWYKQDSKKFLKIMFSYNNKELIINETVPNRFSPKSPDKAHLNLHINSLELGDSAVYFCASSRGAQPQHFGDGTRLSIL.

This clonotype was seen only a few times. In DNA, the CDR3 is TGTGCCAGCAGTTACGGCTCCCAGGAGAGTGGGCTGGATACGCAGTATTTT. Residues: CASSYGSQESGLDTQYF. The chain links TRBV6-5 to TRBJ2-3, with unresolved D. Germline lookup yields CDR1 MNHEY and CDR2 SVGAGI. The V end was cut by 2 bases, the J end by 6 bases, with 21 bases between. The CDR3 spans 17 residues.

Comment on this clonotype: Since a much larger clone is just one base distant, this may be a read error. This sequence joins TRBV5-1 and TRBJ2-1, with no clear D. This CDR3 has 12 amino acids. The germline V and J ends were trimmed by 4 bases and 8 bases, with 10 bases remaining between them. The germline CDR1 and CDR2 sequences are SGHRS and YFSETQ. This chain's CDR3 is CASSPRQDEQFF. The CDR3 DNA is TGCGCCAGCAGCCCTCGCCAGGATGAGCAGTTCTTC.

This clonotype occurred many times. The rearrangement links TRBV6-5 to TRBJ1-5, with 9 bases fitting TRBD1. Per the germline V gene, CDR1 is MNHEY and CDR2 is SVGAGI. CDR3 length: 17 residues. The V and J ends lost 0 bases and 7 bases, in that order; junction bases with no gene match: 10. Written as DNA, the CDR3 is TGTGCCAGCAGTTACTCGAAGCCGGGACAGGGTGGCCAGCCCCAGCATTTT. This sequence encodes CASSYSKPGQGGQPQHF.

This clonotype was counted many times. The rearrangement links TRBV18 to TRBJ2-3, with D tentatively TRBD1 (6 bases). V dropped 2 bases and J dropped 3 bases, with 9 bases sitting between them. Germline assignment: CDR1 KGHSH and CDR2 LQKENI. This CDR3 is built from 14 residues. The CDR3 loop reads CASSPRTDTDTQYF. The CDR3 DNA reads TGTGCCAGCTCACCAAGGACAGATACAGATACGCAGTATTTT.

The chain employs TRBV4-1 and TRBJ2-2; possibly TRBD2 for D (6 bases). Trimming left V 2 bases short and J 4 bases short, with 14 bases between. The length of the CDR3 is 16 residues. Looked up from germline, CDR1 is MGHRA and CDR2 is YSYEKL. CDR3 sequence (DNA): TGCGCCAGCAGCCAAATAGGAGGGCTGAGCACCGGGGAGCTGTTTTTT. Its translation is CASSQIGGLSTGELFF.

This clonotype was picked up many times. This rearrangement joins TRBV6-1 to TRBJ1-3; D is perhaps TRBD1 (5 bases). This CDR3 has 16 residues. CDR1 and CDR2 from the germline V gene are MNHNS and SASEGT. V gave up 6 bases and J gave up 2 bases, with 17 bases separating them. The CDR3 region has the DNA TGTGCCAGCAGGGAGGGACTCCTGAGGGCTGGAAACACCATATATTTT. It translates to CASREGLLRAGNTIYF.

This clonotype showed up many times. This sequence joins TRBV6-6 and TRBJ1-1; 7 bases map to TRBD1. This CDR3 contains 13 residues. Trimming cost V 10 bases and J 0 bases; bases outside gene matches: 5. Germline V gene lookup returns CDR1 MNHNY and CDR2 SVGAGI (reference sequence). CDR3 in DNA: TGTGCCACCCTAGGACAGGTGAACACTGAAGCTTTCTTT. Its translation: CATLGQVNTEAFF.

This clonotype was recorded a few times. CDR3 amino acids: CASSPLTGLLYGYTF. Here the CDR3 DNA reads TGTGCCAGCAGTCCGTTGACAGGGCTTTTGTATGGCTACACCTTC. This chain uses TRBV27 with TRBJ1-2; 7 bases are a match to TRBD1. The CDR3 consists of 15 residues. Germline V gives CDR1 MNHEY, CDR2 SMNVEV (reference sequence). V gave up 5 bases and J gave up 5 bases; unmatched junction bases: 11.

This clonotype was seen at least ten times. This chain uses TRBV27 with TRBJ1-2; 9 nucleotides match TRBD1. With 5 bases clipped from V and 3 bases from J, the junction kept 13 bases outside the gene matches. This CDR3 is 17 amino acids long. From germline, CDR1 is MNHEY and CDR2 SMNVEV (reference sequence). CDR3: CASSPRQGVTLDYGYTF. CDR3 nucleotides: TGTGCCAGCAGTCCAAGACAGGGGGTGACCCTTGACTATGGCTACACCTTC.

At least ten counts were recorded for this clonotype. V and J are TRBV18 and TRBJ2-1; TRBD2 agrees at 12 bases. The CDR3 is made up of 15 amino acids. V was pared by 3 bases and J by 8 bases, with 5 bases of the junction left unmatched. In germline, CDR1 is KGHSH, CDR2 LQKENI. The CDR3 DNA follows: TGTGCCAGCTCACCCCTAGCGGGGGGGCCCGATGAGCAGTTCTTC. As protein: CASSPLAGGPDEQFF.

This clonotype was counted at least ten times. The rearrangement links TRBV27 to TRBJ1-4, with a tentative D call TRBD1 (5 bases). The CDR3 spans 14 residues. With 6 bases removed from V and 3 bases from J, the gap between germline ends came to 11 bases. Germline V gives CDR1 MNHEY, CDR2 SMNVEV (reference sequence). The CDR3 coding sequence is TGTGCCAGCAGCCGGGGGGGGGCTAATGAAAAACTGTTTTTT. Amino acid sequence: CASSRGGANEKLFF.

This clonotype was detected ten times or more. The V call is TRBV7-6, the J call TRBJ1-4, with 9 bases identical to TRBD1. Per the germline V gene, CDR1 is SGHVS and CDR2 is FNYEAQ. V shed 5 bases and J 7 bases; nucleotides not matched to a gene: 11. The CDR3 is made up of 16 amino acids. Here the CDR3 DNA reads TGTGCCAGCAGCCAGGGACAGGGTGGACGGAGTGAAAAACTGTTTTTT. Translation: CASSQGQGGRSEKLFF.

This clonotype was observed a few times. This could be a read error, since a much larger clone is one nucleotide away. This chain links TRBV7-2 with TRBJ1-4; tentative D call: TRBD1 (6 bases). The CDR3 is 11 amino acids. Germline CDR1 SGHTA, CDR2 FQGNSA. V was clipped by 9 bases and J by 8 bases, with 10 bases between them. The CDR3: CARSGGEKLFF. The CDR3 DNA follows: TGTGCCAGATCCGGGGGCGAAAAACTGTTTTTT. Combining the CDR3 with reference TRBV7-2 and TRBJ1-4 gives the whole variable domain GAGVSQSPSNKVTEKGKDVELRCDPISGHTALYWYRQSLGQGLEFLIYFQGNSAPDKSGLPSDRFSAERTGGSVSTLTIQRTQQEDSAVYLCARSGGEKLFFGSGTQLSVL.

This clonotype was counted at least ten times. J is TRBJ2-5 and V is TRBV7-2; 7 bases align to TRBD2. Germline trimming cut 3 bases from V and 3 bases from J; bases unmatched to any gene: 10. The CDR3 loop spans 16 amino acids. From germline, CDR1 is SGHTA and CDR2 FQGNSA. The CDR3 bases are TGTGCCAGCAGCTTTGTAAGCGGGGATTGGGAAGAGACCCAGTACTTC. This codes for CASSFVSGDWEETQYF.